This TCR beta chain was captured in a study of immune evolution from preneoplasia to lung adenocarcinoma. Overall study results and limits: Top clone frequencies peaked in normal lung, apparently declining through invasive adenocarcinoma.

In its sample, this clone was seen a few times. The target antigen is unknown. TCRdb's table, derived via immunoSEQ multiplex PCR, lists solely in-frame clones and lacks some. This sample has some 4,500 clones; more than 60% occur once, and the top ten carry approximately 9.7%. The ends were cut back, 2 bases at V and 4 bases at J, with 14 bases in the middle. This CDR3 contains 15 residues. The germline CDR1 and CDR2 sequences are MNHEY and SVGAGI. This TCR came from a person aged 55-80 years with lung adenocarcinoma. The chain carries TRBV6-5 and TRBJ2-5; possibly TRBD1 or TRBD2 for D (5 bases each). The sequencing sample was made of FFPE minimally invasive lung adenocarcinoma tissue. In nucleotides, the CDR3 is TGTGCCAGCAGTTACCTCTGGTCTGGGGGAGAGACCCAGTACTTC. This translates into CASSYLWSGGETQYF.